The 28 T cell receptor beta chains below come from one sample, sequenced in a study of blood T cell repertoires in COVID-19. The table came from immunoSEQ multiplex PCR; TCRdb's copy has only in-frame clones and leaves some out. Of approximately 200,000 clones listed, approximately 84% were seen once; the top ten hold roughly 3.2%. Sequencing was carried out using PBMCs or T cells enriched from blood (not recorded which). These receptors were obtained from a woman younger than 45 who had recovered from COVID-19.

V gene TRBV12-5 combines with J gene TRBJ2-1; 7 bases align to TRBD2. V lost 5 bases, J lost 4 bases, and 5 bases stayed unmatched. Germline assignment: CDR1 LGHNT and CDR2 FRNRAP. This CDR3 is built from 14 residues. CDR3 sequence reads: CASGPGTIYNEQFF. In nucleotides, the CDR3 is TGTGCTAGTGGTCCCGGGACTATATACAATGAGCAGTTCTTC.

The chain combines TRBV28 with TRBJ2-1, with 8 bases that match TRBD2. Trimming cost V 7 bases and J 1 base; bases outside gene matches: 3. The germline CDR1 and CDR2 sequences are MDHEN and SYDVKM. The CDR3 spans 14 residues. CDR3 protein: CASTAGASYNEQFF. The CDR3 nucleotides are TGTGCCAGCACAGCGGGGGCATCCTACAATGAGCAGTTCTTC. Looking up the rest from reference TRBV28 and TRBJ2-1 gives the full variable domain: DVKVTQSSRYLVKRTGEKVFLECVQDMDHENMFWYRQDPGLGLRLIYFSYDVKMKEKGDIPEGYSVSREKKERFSLILESASTNQTSMYLCASTAGASYNEQFFGPGTRLTVL.

The rearrangement links TRBV29-1 to TRBJ1-1; D is uncertain. The V end lost 7 bases, the J end lost 11 bases, and 17 bases lay between the germline ends. The CDR3 is 11 residues long. Germline V gives CDR1 SQVTM, CDR2 ANQGSEA. DNA for the CDR3: TGCAGCGCCCTGGGGAGAGGTCGGGCTTTCTTT. It encodes CSALGRGRAFF.

This chain joins TRBV4-2 and TRBJ1-1; 7 nucleotides line up with TRBD1. Germline V CDR1 and CDR2: LGHNA, YNFKEQ. This CDR3 spans 14 amino acids. J lost 2 bases, V lost 4 bases, and 4 bases had no gene match. The CDR3 DNA reads as TGTGCCAGCAGCCCTACAGGGGTCAACACTGAAGCTTTCTTT. Encoded protein: CASSPTGVNTEAFF.

J is TRBJ2-1 and V is TRBV24-1; D is perhaps TRBD2 (5 bases). V lost 1 base, J lost 3 bases, and 15 bases lay in between. The CDR3 consists of 17 residues. CDR1 KGHDR and CDR2 SFDVKD come from the germline V gene. CDR3: CATSDFRTGSNYNEQFF. The CDR3 DNA follows: TGTGCCACCAGTGATTTTCGAACGGGGTCAAACTACAATGAGCAGTTCTTC.

The CDR3 region is CASSQGDNGELFF. The CDR3 nucleotides read TGCGCCAGCAGTCAAGGGGACAATGGGGAGCTGTTTTTT. The chain uses TRBV23-1 and TRBJ2-2; tentative D call: TRBD1 (6 bases). TRBV23-1 carries the ORF label, with uncertain function. The V end lost 2 bases, the J end lost 8 bases, and 9 bases lay between the germline ends. The CDR3 is made up of 13 amino acids.

The CDR3 region is CASSQGGGNYGYTF. CDR3 in DNA: TGTGCCAGCAGCCAAGGTGGGGGCAACTATGGCTACACCTTC. The chain uses TRBV3-1 (or the pseudogene TRBV3-2) and TRBJ1-2; the D gene is possibly TRBD1 (6 bases). V lost 1 base and J lost 2, with 8 bases in between. CDR1 is LGHDT, CDR2 YNNKEL, per germline (reference sequence). The CDR3 is 14 residues long.

This chain connects TRBV7-3 to TRBJ2-5; 9 positions agree with TRBD1. Per the germline V gene, CDR1 is SGHTA and CDR2 is FQGTGA. This CDR3 is built from 17 residues. After removal of 3 bases from V and 11 bases from J, the junction contained 19 bases not matched to a gene. CDR3 residues: CASSFSGTGSFAGRQYF. CDR3 DNA: TGTGCCAGCAGCTTTTCCGGGACAGGGTCGTTTGCGGGCCGACAGTACTTC.

The chain uses TRBV28 and TRBJ2-7; D may be TRBD1 (6 bases). Per germline, CDR1 MDHEN and CDR2 SYDVKM. V gave up 5 bases and J gave up 2 bases, with 19 bases separating them. The length of the CDR3 is 16 residues. The CDR3 spells CASSRLVATGAYEQYF. CDR3 in DNA: TGTGCCAGCAGTCGCCTCGTCGCGACAGGCGCCTACGAGCAGTACTTC.

CDR3 loop: CASSPSPGNTIYF. The DNA of the CDR3 is TGTGCCAGCAGCCCATCCCCCGGAAACACCATATATTTT. The chain couples TRBV9 to TRBJ1-3; no clear D. V lost 4 bases and J 4 bases, leaving 9 bases between the germline ends. Per germline, CDR1 SGDLS and CDR2 YYNGEE. The CDR3 sequence is 13 residues long.

The chain links TRBV28 to TRBJ2-7; possible D gene TRBD1, 5 bases. CDR1 MDHEN and CDR2 SYDVKM come from the germline V gene. V was shortened by 5 bases and J by 10 bases, with 15 bases between the two germline ends. This CDR3 has 12 residues. Here the CDR3 DNA reads TGTGCCAGCAGTCAGGGCCGGGTGGGACAGTACTTC. Protein product: CASSQGRVGQYF. The full variable domain, with the rest looked up from reference TRBV28 and TRBJ2-7, is DVKVTQSSRYLVKRTGEKVFLECVQDMDHENMFWYRQDPGLGLRLIYFSYDVKMKEKGDIPEGYSVSREKKERFSLILESASTNQTSMYLCASSQGRVGQYFGPGTRLTVT.

The CDR3 nucleotides are TGTGCCAGCAGCGCCGGCGGGACAGGGTTCCTAGAGACCCAGTACTTC. The encoded protein is CASSAGGTGFLETQYF. The V and J genes are TRBV7-9 and TRBJ2-5, with TRBD1 matching over 9 bases. Germline loops: CDR1 SEHNR, CDR2 FQNEAQ (reference sequence). The CDR3 consists of 16 residues. V trimming: 5 bases; J trimming: 4 bases; junction bases outside the gene matches: 11. The full variable domain, completed using reference TRBV7-9 and TRBJ2-5, is DTGVSQNPRHKITKRGQNVTFRCDPISEHNRLYWYRQTLGQGPEFLTYFQNEAQLEKSRLLSDRFSAERPKGSFSTLEIQRTEQGDSAMYLCASSAGGTGFLETQYFGPGTRLLVL.

This chain joins TRBV19 and TRBJ2-5; 8 bases map to TRBD1. The germline V gene has CDR1 LNHDA and CDR2 SQIVND (reference sequence). V lost 6 bases, J lost 4 bases, and 7 bases stayed unmatched. The CDR3 consists of 14 residues. The CDR3 loop reads CASSRTGNRETQYF. The DNA of the CDR3 is TGTGCCAGTAGCCGGACAGGGAATCGAGAGACCCAGTACTTC.

This chain uses TRBV10-3 with TRBJ1-1, with D possibly being TRBD1 (5 bases). Trimming removed 10 bases from V and 4 bases from J, with 13 bases in between. The CDR3 is 12 amino acids. Looked up from germline, CDR1 is ENHRY and CDR2 is SYGVKD. The CDR3 protein is CATSGESTEAFF. Here the CDR3 DNA reads TGTGCCACCTCGGGGGAGAGCACTGAAGCTTTCTTT.

This clone was seen once. The rearrangement links TRBV19 to TRBJ1-2; D might be TRBD1 (5 bases). Germline V lookup: CDR1 LNHDA, CDR2 SQIVND (reference sequence). The CDR3 sequence is 15 residues long. V lost 5 bases to trimming and J lost 0 bases, with 13 bases between them. The CDR3, as DNA: TGTGCCAGTAGTCTACAGGTTTTTTCTAACTATGGCTACACCTTC. Translating it yields CASSLQVFSNYGYTF.

The rearrangement uses TRBV24-1 and TRBJ2-2; no reliable D call. The V end was cut by 4 bases, the J end by 7 bases, with 12 bases between. CDR3 length: 14 residues. Germline CDR1 reads KGHDR; CDR2 reads SFDVKD. The CDR3 DNA sequence: TGTGCCACCAGTGACCCAGGCTTAGGCGGGGAGCTGTTTTTT. This translates into CATSDPGLGGELFF.

This chain links TRBV4-2 with TRBJ2-3; D remains unclear. From germline, CDR1 is LGHNA and CDR2 YNFKEQ. The CDR3 is made up of 16 amino acids. Trimming pared 0 bases from V and 1 base from J, leaving 11 bases between. The CDR3 sequence is CASSQESPPRTDTQYF. The CDR3 DNA is TGTGCCAGCAGCCAAGAGAGCCCCCCCCGCACAGATACGCAGTATTTT.

The J gene is TRBJ1-4, the V gene TRBV7-9; 10 positions match TRBD1. The CDR3 is made up of 14 amino acids. V trimming: 5 bases; J trimming: 8 bases; junction bases outside the gene matches: 5. CDR1 is SEHNR, CDR2 FQNEAQ, per germline (reference sequence). CDR3 sequence reads: CASSLTGGREKLFF. CDR3 nucleotide sequence: TGTGCCAGCAGCCTGACAGGGGGCAGGGAAAAACTGTTTTTT.

The rearrangement uses TRBV28 and TRBJ1-6; the match to TRBD1 covers 10 bases. Trimming removed 3 bases from V and 9 bases from J; junction bases left unmatched: 8. Germline V gene lookup returns CDR1 MDHEN and CDR2 SYDVKM. The CDR3 totals 16 residues. The chain's CDR3 is CASSLGQGTSPSPLHF. CDR3 nucleotides: TGTGCCAGCAGTTTGGGACAGGGGACTTCCCCTTCACCCCTCCACTTT.

As DNA, the CDR3 is TGTGCCAGCAGCTTAACCCCCTGGACTAGCGGGGGGGGGAATGAGCAGTTCTTC. Translated: CASSLTPWTSGGGNEQFF. The chain links TRBV5-5 to TRBJ2-1, with 15 bases identical to TRBD2. The junction had 10 bases not matched to a gene; V was cut back by 2 bases and J by 7 bases. The CDR3 sequence is 18 residues long. From germline, CDR1 is SGHKS and CDR2 YYEKEE (reference sequence).

CDR3 bases: TGTGCCATCAGTGCGGGACAGGGCGCCCAGATGAACACTGAAGCTTTCTTT. Protein sequence: CAISAGQGAQMNTEAFF. J is TRBJ1-1 and V is TRBV10-3, with TRBD1 matching over 9 bases. This CDR3 region has 17 residues. Per the germline V gene, CDR1 is ENHRY and CDR2 is SYGVKD. Germline trimming cut 4 bases from V and 0 bases from J; bases unmatched to any gene: 9.

The chain combines TRBV15 with TRBJ2-7; D may be TRBD1 (6 bases). From germline, CDR1 is LNHNV and CDR2 YYDKDF (reference sequence). Trimming removed 4 bases from V and 9 bases from J, with 16 bases in between. This CDR3 comprises 13 residues. The CDR3 nucleotides read TGTGCCACCAGCACGCCATCTCGAGGGGGGCAGTACTTC. Residues: CATSTPSRGGQYF.

The chain couples TRBV6-4 to TRBJ2-1, with D possibly TRBD2 on 6 matching bases. CDR3 length equals 17 residues. The germline V and J ends were trimmed by 0 bases and 2 bases, with 14 bases remaining between them. Germline-derived CDR1 and CDR2 are MRHNA and SNTAGT. The CDR3 DNA follows: TGTGCCAGCAGTGACTCTCGGGGGAGTACCCCCTACAATGAGCAGTTCTTC. As protein: CASSDSRGSTPYNEQFF.

V usage is TRBV7-8 and J usage is TRBJ2-1; 10 bases are shared with TRBD2. This CDR3 region has 17 residues. Germline CDR1 is SGHVS and CDR2 is FQNEAQ. With V trimmed by 1 base and J by 8 bases, 11 bases remained unmatched. As DNA, the CDR3 is TGTGCCAGCAGCTTAGGGAGGCTAGCGGGAGCCCGGGATGAGCAGTTCTTC. Residues: CASSLGRLAGARDEQFF.

The V call is TRBV5-1, the J call TRBJ2-1, with D maybe TRBD2 (6 bases). Germline CDR1 reads SGHRS; CDR2 reads YFSETQ. The germline V and J ends were trimmed by 0 bases and 5 bases, with 18 bases remaining between them. The CDR3 totals 17 residues. The CDR3 is CASSLAGLAGGHNEQFF. In DNA, the CDR3 is TGCGCCAGCAGCTTGGCGGGGCTAGCAGGAGGGCACAATGAGCAGTTCTTC. Full variable domain (remainder filled in from reference TRBV5-1 and TRBJ2-1): KAGVTQTPRYLIKTRGQQVTLSCSPISGHRSVSWYQQTPGQGLQFLFEYFSETQRNKGNFPGRFSGRQFSNSRSEMNVSTLELGDSALYLCASSLAGLAGGHNEQFFGPGTRLTVL.

V is TRBV28 and J is TRBJ2-7; the D is unclear. Trimming took off 2 bases at V and 0 bases at J, with 5 bases between the two ends. This CDR3 spans 13 amino acids. Looked up from germline, CDR1 is MDHEN and CDR2 is SYDVKM. CDR3 in DNA: TGTGCCAGCAGTTTAGCGGACTCCTACGAGCAGTACTTC. This codes for CASSLADSYEQYF.

This chain links TRBV6-5 with TRBJ2-3, with 7 bases identical to TRBD2. Trimming at V came to 1 base and at J to 7 bases, leaving 5 bases not matched to a gene. Germline CDR1 and CDR2: MNHEY and SVGAGI. This CDR3 has 14 residues. The CDR3 is CASSYLGTTNTQYF. The CDR3 nucleotides are TGTGCCAGCAGTTACTTAGGGACTACGAATACGCAGTATTTT.

The chain has TRBV13 and TRBJ2-3; tentatively, D is TRBD2 (6 bases). The V and J ends lost 5 bases and 4 bases respectively, with 25 bases between them. The CDR3 length is 18 residues. Germline V gives CDR1 PRHDT, CDR2 FYEKMQ (reference sequence). The CDR3 here is CASSAANWVGGESDTQYF. The DNA for the CDR3 is TGTGCCAGCAGCGCCGCGAATTGGGTAGGCGGGGAGTCAGATACGCAGTATTTT.